The 8 T cell receptor beta chains below were found in one sample sequenced in a study of blood T cell repertoires in COVID-19 (TCRdb year 2020). The library was obtained by the immunoSEQ multiplex PCR assay. TCRdb obtained this table from immuneACCESS and retained in-frame rearrangements with V and J assigned. These tables miss some clones; where compared with another copy, unresolved V genes account for less than half of the shortfall, and the remainder is unexplained. The sample profile shows approximately 160,000 clones; around 80% of them were found once. The ten largest clonotypes hold 15% to 20% of the sample. The sequenced material came from peripheral blood. Every receptor here comes from a woman older than 75 with acute or convalescent COVID-19.

J is TRBJ2-1 and V is TRBV5-1, with 9 bases identical to TRBD2. Germline V gene sequence: CDR1 SGHRS, CDR2 YFSETQ. The CDR3 has 14 amino acids. The V segment lost 3 bases and the J segment 9 bases; nucleotides outside the gene matches: 7. CDR3 DNA sequence: TGCGCCAGCAGCTCCGGCCTAGCGGGGTCTGAGCAGTTCTTC. Translated, it gives CASSSGLAGSEQFF.

The J gene is TRBJ2-1, the V gene TRBV28, with a tentative D call TRBD2 (6 bases). V was pared by 4 bases and J by 5 bases, with 18 bases between. CDR3 length: 16 residues. Germline V CDR1 and CDR2: MDHEN, SYDVKM. CDR3 in amino acids: CASSSKSTSRHNEQFF. For the CDR3, the DNA is TGTGCCAGCAGTTCAAAAAGCACTAGCAGACACAATGAGCAGTTCTTC.

This clone was picked up a small number of times. The chain couples TRBV4-3 to TRBJ1-2; D gene ambiguous. Looked up from germline, CDR1 is LGHNA and CDR2 is YSLEER. The length of the CDR3 is 13 residues. The V end lost 1 base, the J end lost 5 bases, and 8 bases lay between the germline ends. CDR3 sequence reads: CASSQVRGYGYTF. CDR3 in DNA: TGCGCCAGCAGCCAAGTGCGGGGATATGGCTACACCTTC.

The chain uses TRBV9 and TRBJ1-6; 9 nucleotides agree with TRBD1. The CDR3 is 15 amino acids. Trimming at V came to 0 bases and at J to 8 bases, leaving 3 bases not matched to a gene. Germline V gene sequence: CDR1 SGDLS, CDR2 YYNGEE. CDR3 protein: CASSVGDRVYSPLHF. DNA for the CDR3: TGTGCCAGCAGCGTAGGGGACAGGGTTTATTCACCCCTCCACTTT. The variable domain in full, completed from reference TRBV9 and TRBJ1-6, reads DSGVTQTPKHLITATGQRVTLRCSPRSGDLSVYWYQQSLDQGLQFLIQYYNGEERAKGNILERFSAQQFPDLHSELNLSSLELGDSALYFCASSVGDRVYSPLHFGNGTRLTVT.

The chain links TRBV27 to TRBJ1-2; TRBD1 matches 7 bases. V gave up 6 bases and J gave up 4 bases; unmatched junction bases: 8. CDR1 MNHEY and CDR2 SMNVEV come from the germline V gene (reference sequence). The length of the CDR3 is 14 residues. CDR3 sequence: CASSPLTGSYGYTF. CDR3 DNA: TGTGCCAGCAGCCCCCTGACAGGGAGCTATGGCTACACCTTC.

The rearrangement joins TRBV6-2 or TRBV6-3 to TRBJ2-2, with TRBD2 as a possible D gene (6 bases). Trimming stripped 4 bases from V and 4 bases from J, with 22 bases between. CDR1 and CDR2 (germline): MNHEY, SVGEGT. The length of the CDR3 is 18 residues. CDR3 DNA sequence: TGTGCCAGCAGTTCTCCATCCTTGGCGGGGCAGGTCACCGGGGAGCTGTTTTTT. Encoded protein: CASSSPSLAGQVTGELFF.

This sequence joins TRBV7-3 and TRBJ2-3, with 9 positions matching TRBD1. CDR1 is SGHTA and CDR2 is FQGTGA in the germline V gene. The J segment lost 0 bases and the V segment lost 5 bases, leaving 3 bases of the junction unmatched. CDR3 size: 15 residues. CDR3: CASSPQGASTDTQYF. The CDR3, as DNA: TGTGCCAGCAGCCCACAGGGGGCTAGCACAGATACGCAGTATTTT.

To note about this clone: The sample contains more than one DNA sequence encoding this CDR3. This chain joins TRBV3-1 (or the pseudogene TRBV3-2) and TRBJ1-2; D gene uncertain. CDR1 LGHDT and CDR2 YNNKEL come from the germline V gene (reference sequence). This CDR3 is 13 amino acids long. V lost 1 base and J 4 bases, leaving 7 bases between the germline ends. The CDR3 region is CASSQVGVYGYTF. The CDR3 region has the DNA TGTGCCAGCAGCCAAGTCGGGGTCTATGGCTACACCTTC.